This TCR beta chain was identified in a study of CD8 T cells in Susac syndrome (dated by TCRdb to between 2018 and 2021). Context from the whole study: Of the Susac syndrome patients who were sequenced, fewer than 10 were in clinical remission while five or six had clinically active disease. At blood withdrawal, Susac syndrome patients were either therapy-naive, taking corticosteroids (in some cases with IVIg as well), or taking IVIg alone. Repertoire sequencing was used to test whether CD8+ T cell activation and differentiation in Susac syndrome was antigen driven. Clonality of the CD8+ T cell repertoire was compared between eleven to twelve healthy donors, roughly 14 Susac syndrome patients and under 19 multiple sclerosis patients. The study at large found these results: Clonal expansion was observed in Susac syndrome CD8+ repertoires, with the highest expansion in CD8+ TEMRA cells and greater expansion in clinically active than in remitting patients. Looking at Susac-specific public clones, the researchers identified approximately 15 in the total CD8+ repertoire and roughly 5 in the CD8+ TEMRA repertoire. The number of individuals in the TCR sequencing and HLA analysis was recognized as being relatively small.

Peripheral blood CD8+ and CD4+ T cells from healthy donors, Susac syndrome patients and multiple sclerosis patients were profiled by high-throughput TCR beta sequencing. Recently defined diagnostic criteria for definite or probable disease were met by the Susac syndrome patients. Bulk CD8+ and CD4+ T cells were purified by magnetic negative isolation, while CD8+ TEMRA cells were enriched using FACS. Blood was drawn into EDTA tubes, processed within 24 hours, and PBMCs were isolated by density gradient centrifugation. PBMCs intended for TCR sequencing were cryopreserved in liquid nitrogen and thawed later in a water bath at 37 degrees C. The sorted or isolated CD4+, CD8+ and CD8+ TEMRA cells had a purity of 90% or higher. RNA was extracted using the RNeasy kit, and about 0.45 to 1 microgram was reverse transcribed with random hexamers. The immunoSEQ multiplex PCR assay, which covers 54 Vbeta and 13 Jbeta segments, was used to amplify TCR beta CDR3 regions. Bias from PCR amplification was corrected by using a synthetic template baseline for primer optimization and for computational correction. From the authors' description of their analysis: Reads were assigned to V, D and J genes according to IMGT and analyzed in immunoSEQ Analyzer, with only productive sequences retained. Clonality was calculated as one minus the Shannon entropy normalized by log2 of the number of productive unique sequences. For each patient and control, public and private clones were evaluated among the 100 most prevalent clones. A clone was defined as Susac-specific if it was absent from the healthy and MS cohorts, from some 1,100 published viral clones and from other ImmuneACCESS disease sequences. TCRdb redid the processing of the public reads, applying fastp at Q25 and MiXCR, and retained in-frame beta chains. CDR3 protein duplicates are merged, each entry listing the most common genes and DNA. TCRdb, not the original authors, processed these V and J calls. Within this sample are over 70,000 distinct CDR3 sequences, with around 96% of them counted one time only. The top ten hold 0.62% of the sample.

The CDR3 starts with the cysteine, ends with the phenylalanine, and has 15 residues. This entry keeps only the CDR3 DNA: 45 bases, framed from base 1. Compared with germline, V lacks 1 base and J lacks 10 bases; bases without a gene match: 12. Via the germline V gene (reference sequence), CDR1 is SGHNT and CDR2 YYREEE. To note about this clonotype: Its antigen target is currently unknown. Base qualities are not at hand, and no much larger clone is one base apart.

Input material: CD8+ T cells from PBMCs. The clonotype was recovered from a human donor with Susac syndrome. The chain employs TRBV5-4 and TRBJ1-1, with 8 bases matching TRBD1. The CDR3 loop reads CASSLRTGSRVRAFF. The nucleotide sequence is TGTGCCAGCAGCTTGAGGACAGGGTCTCGGGTTCGAGCTTTCTTT.